The 16 T cell receptor beta chains listed next were all sequenced from one sample in a study of identical twins. TCRdb re-called the 5' RACE reads through MiXCR, storing one row per CDR3 protein. Of 500,000 or so distinct CDR3 sequences listed, approximately 15% are singletons. These data were also filed under a second study, of yellow fever vaccine responses in identical twins.

Material for sequencing was CD4+ T cells sorted from blood. All receptors come from a woman under 30 in good health.

The sample holds a few counts of this clonotype. CDR3 protein: CASSLDRVSSYEQYF. CDR3 nucleotides: TGTGCCAGCAGCTTAGACCGGGTCAGCTCCTACGAGCAGTACTTC. V usage is TRBV7-9 and J usage is TRBJ2-7; D is unclear. From germline, CDR1 is SEHNR and CDR2 FQNEAQ (reference sequence). The CDR3 runs 15 residues. V lost 1 base, J lost 0 bases, and 10 bases lay in between.

The chain has TRBV20-1 and TRBJ2-3, with 11 bases fitting TRBD2. V lost 3 bases and J lost 5; bases outside the gene matches: 7. CDR1 is DFQATT and CDR2 is SNEGSKA in the germline V gene (reference sequence). The CDR3 is made up of 15 amino acids. In DNA, the CDR3 is TGCAGTGCTAGCCATAGCGGGGGGGCTTTAGATACGCAGTATTTT. It codes for CSASHSGGALDTQYF.

The chain combines TRBV4-1 with TRBJ2-5, with TRBD2 matching over 9 bases. Germline V gene data show CDR1 as MGHRA and CDR2 as YSYEKL. CDR3 length equals 19 residues. J was trimmed by 5 bases and V by 0 bases; bases with no gene match: 16. CDR3 region: CASSQEVVAAGGPRETQYF. CDR3 coding DNA: TGCGCCAGCAGCCAAGAAGTTGTCGCGGCGGGAGGGCCCCGGGAGACCCAGTACTTC.

The chain uses TRBV7-9 and TRBJ2-7, with D tentatively TRBD1 (5 bases). The CDR3 sequence is 14 residues long. V was pared by 5 bases and J by 0 bases, with 11 bases between. Germline V gene lookup returns CDR1 SEHNR and CDR2 FQNEAQ (reference sequence). The DNA of the CDR3 is TGTGCCAGCAGCGAGACGACAGTCTCCTACGAGCAGTACTTC. Translating gives CASSETTVSYEQYF.

The chain employs TRBV6-2 or TRBV6-3 and TRBJ2-7; no reliable D call. Trimming shortened V by 6 bases and J by 2 bases, and 5 bases separated the two germline ends. The CDR3 extends over 11 amino acids. The germline V gene encodes CDR1 MNHEY and CDR2 SVGEGT. Here the CDR3 reads CASRAAYEQYF. CDR3 in DNA: TGTGCCAGCAGGGCGGCCTACGAGCAGTACTTC.

This clonotype showed up just a few times. The CDR3 loop reads CASSYTGLGKSYEQYF. In DNA, the CDR3 is TGTGCCAGCAGTTACACTGGACTAGGGAAATCCTACGAGCAGTACTTC. The J gene is TRBJ2-7, the V gene TRBV6-5, with 7 bases matching TRBD2. The length of the CDR3 is 16 residues. Germline CDR1 and CDR2: MNHEY and SVGAGI. Trimming at V came to 2 bases and at J to 1 base, leaving 8 bases not matched to a gene.

This clonotype was picked up a small number of times. This rearrangement joins TRBV4-2 to TRBJ2-1; 11 bases agree with TRBD2. V lost 4 bases to trimming and J lost 3 bases; unmatched junction nucleotides: 5. This CDR3 is built from 16 residues. Germline V gene sequence: CDR1 LGHNA, CDR2 YNFKEQ. As DNA, the CDR3 is TGTGCCAGCAGCCTGGGACTAGCGGTTATCTACAATGAGCAGTTCTTC. As protein: CASSLGLAVIYNEQFF.

The chain joins TRBV15 to TRBJ2-5; D gene unclear. This CDR3 has 14 residues. The germline V and J ends were trimmed by 5 bases and 5 bases, with 15 bases remaining between them. Germline V gene lookup returns CDR1 LNHNV and CDR2 YYDKDF (reference sequence). The chain's CDR3 is CATSWEPSGETQYF. CDR3 nucleotides: TGTGCCACCAGCTGGGAACCCAGTGGGGAGACCCAGTACTTC.

The sample holds many counts of this clonotype. V is TRBV20-1 and J is TRBJ1-2; 9 bases are a match to TRBD1. V lost 8 bases, J lost 7 bases, and 11 bases stayed unmatched. CDR3 length equals 13 residues. Germline V CDR1 and CDR2: DFQATT, SNEGSKA (reference sequence). CDR3: CSTFTGGLGGYTF. In DNA form, the CDR3 reads TGCAGTACTTTTACAGGGGGCCTTGGTGGCTACACCTTC.

This chain connects TRBV7-2 to TRBJ2-4; possible D gene TRBD1, 5 bases. Germline CDR1 and CDR2: SGHTA and FQGNSA. V lost 5 bases and J 1 base, leaving 9 bases between the germline ends. The CDR3 has 14 residues. The CDR3 protein is CASSGRAAKNIQYF. The CDR3 nucleotides are TGTGCCAGCAGCGGCAGGGCGGCCAAAAACATTCAGTACTTC.

The chain is built from TRBV7-2 and TRBJ2-3; D might be TRBD2 (7 bases). Trimming cost V 1 base and J 3 bases, with 14 bases left between them. There are 16 residues in the CDR3. The germline V gene has CDR1 SGHTA and CDR2 FQGNSA. The CDR3 region is CASSLVKGGGTDTQYF. The CDR3 DNA reads TGTGCCAGCAGCTTAGTCAAGGGAGGGGGGACAGATACGCAGTATTTT.

The V call is TRBV24-1, the J call TRBJ2-1; TRBD2 matches 13 bases. Per germline, CDR1 KGHDR and CDR2 SFDVKD. V lost 10 bases, J lost 2 bases, and 16 bases stayed unmatched. This CDR3 has 19 residues. The CDR3, as DNA: TGTGCCACGGGTCCCCCTGGGACTAGCGGGATGTTCCCCTACAATGAGCAGTTCTTC. Its protein product is CATGPPGTSGMFPYNEQFF.

Ten or more counts support this clonotype. CDR3 nucleotides: TGTGCCAGCAGTTTGGGGGGACTAGTGCAGTTCTTC. Translation: CASSLGGLVQFF. The rearrangement uses TRBV12-3 or TRBV12-4 and TRBJ2-1; 8 bases fit TRBD2. The length of the CDR3 is 12 residues. The ends lost 3 bases at V and 12 bases at J; junction bases unmatched: 4.

There are many counts of this clonotype. CDR3: CSGNSGTSYNEQFF. The CDR3 DNA sequence: TGCAGTGGGAATAGCGGGACCTCCTACAATGAGCAGTTCTTC. This chain uses TRBV20-1 with TRBJ2-1; 8 nucleotides agree with TRBD2. The CDR3 length is 14 residues. V lost 7 bases and J lost 0; bases outside the gene matches: 5. Germline V CDR1 and CDR2: DFQATT, SNEGSKA (reference sequence).

This clonotype has just a few counts. The chain has TRBV7-2 and TRBJ2-2; a possible D gene is TRBD1 (6 bases). Germline assignment: CDR1 SGHTA and CDR2 FQGNSA. Trimming stripped 7 bases from V and 0 bases from J, with 15 bases between. The CDR3 length is 16 residues. Here the CDR3 DNA reads TGTGCCAGCACCTACCGTGGGGGCGCGAACACCGGGGAGCTGTTTTTT. It codes for CASTYRGGANTGELFF.

This clonotype was recorded at least ten times. The CDR3 loop is CSARGGSYNEQFF. As DNA, the CDR3 is TGCAGTGCTAGAGGAGGATCCTACAATGAGCAGTTCTTC. The chain couples TRBV20-1 to TRBJ2-1; D not resolved. Germline loops: CDR1 DFQATT, CDR2 SNEGSKA (reference sequence). The CDR3 contains 13 residues. Trimming shortened V by 1 base and J by 1 base, and 5 bases separated the two germline ends.